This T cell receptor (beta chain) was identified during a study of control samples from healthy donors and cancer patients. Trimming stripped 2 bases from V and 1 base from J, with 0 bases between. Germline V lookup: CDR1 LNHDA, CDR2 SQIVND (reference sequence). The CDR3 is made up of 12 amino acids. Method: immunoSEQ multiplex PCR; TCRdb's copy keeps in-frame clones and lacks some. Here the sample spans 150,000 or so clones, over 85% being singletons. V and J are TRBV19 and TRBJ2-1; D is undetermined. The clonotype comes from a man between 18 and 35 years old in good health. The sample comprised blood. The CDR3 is CASSISYNEQFF. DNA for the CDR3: TGTGCCAGTAGTATATCCTACAATGAGCAGTTCTTC.